These 7 T cell receptor beta chains share one sample of origin, sequenced in a study of T cells after yellow fever vaccination. TCRdb re-derived calls from the 5' RACE reads in MiXCR, one entry per CDR3 protein. This table has 200,000 to 300,000 distinct CDR3 sequences, roughly 13% appearing once. The material sequenced was CD4+ T cells sorted from PBMCs, taken 45 days after the yellow fever booster vaccination. These receptors originate from a man aged 25 to 40 who received the YFV17D yellow fever vaccine.

This sequence joins TRBV7-9 and TRBJ2-1; possibly TRBD1 or TRBD2 for D (5 bases each). The germline CDR1 and CDR2 sequences are SEHNR and FQNEAQ (reference sequence). V gave up 1 base and J gave up 4 bases, with 14 bases separating them. This CDR3 spans 16 amino acids. The CDR3 protein is CASSLDPGLTYNEQFF. The CDR3 region has the DNA TGTGCCAGCAGCTTAGACCCGGGGCTGACGTACAATGAGCAGTTCTTC.

This clonotype was observed a handful of times. V and J are TRBV4-3 and TRBJ2-4; D unclear. Germline loops: CDR1 LGHNA, CDR2 YSLEER. The ends were cut back, 0 bases at V and 0 bases at J, with 18 bases in the middle. The CDR3 sequence is 19 residues long. The CDR3 DNA reads TGCGCCAGCAGCCAAGAGGTAACGCGGTGGACGTTAGCCAAAAACATTCAGTACTTC. Translated, it gives CASSQEVTRWTLAKNIQYF.

V gene TRBV29-1 combines with J gene TRBJ2-7, with D perhaps assigned TRBD1 or TRBD2 (5 bases each). The CDR3 is 12 amino acids. The V and J ends lost 6 bases and 6 bases respectively, with 15 bases between them. Per germline, CDR1 SQVTM and CDR2 ANQGSEA. CDR3 sequence (DNA): TGCAGCGTACGCCGGGGACCTCGCGAGCAGTACTTC. Its translation is CSVRRGPREQYF.

This clonotype was seen a few times. The chain has TRBV20-1 and TRBJ2-3, with TRBD2 identical over 9 bases. The CDR3 runs to 13 residues. Germline CDR1 and CDR2: DFQATT and SNEGSKA (reference sequence). The CDR3 here is CSGLAGQVDTQYF. The CDR3, as DNA: TGCAGCGGCCTAGCGGGACAAGTGGATACGCAGTATTTT.

The chain couples TRBV10-3 to TRBJ2-1, with 11 bases identical to TRBD2. Germline CDR1 and CDR2: ENHRY and SYGVKD. The CDR3 loop spans 14 amino acids. The ends lost 8 bases at V and 7 bases at J; junction bases unmatched: 7. The CDR3 nucleotides are TGTGCCATCGGACCGGGACTAGCGGTTAATGAGCAGTTCTTC. The encoded protein is CAIGPGLAVNEQFF.

This clonotype was detected only a few times. The rearrangement uses TRBV9 and TRBJ2-1; TRBD1 agrees at 9 bases. From germline, CDR1 is SGDLS and CDR2 YYNGEE. This CDR3 is 15 amino acids long. V shed 6 bases and J 9 bases; nucleotides not matched to a gene: 13. DNA of the CDR3: TGTGCCAGCACCAAGGACGGGACAGGGTTTGGTGAGCAGTTCTTC. Protein: CASTKDGTGFGEQFF.

V gene TRBV29-1 combines with J gene TRBJ2-7, with 7 bases aligning to TRBD1. The CDR3 has 12 residues. Germline CDR1 reads SQVTM; CDR2 reads ANQGSEA. Trimming removed 6 bases from V and 4 bases from J; junction bases left unmatched: 6. CDR3 DNA: TGCAGCGTCGTGTACAGGGGATACGAGCAGTACTTC. Protein product: CSVVYRGYEQYF.